The 28 T cell receptor beta chains below all came from one sample that was sequenced in a study of persistence of HIV-infected CD4 T cells. Their antigens remain unidentified. Sequencing used immunoSEQ version 4 in survey mode. Using immunoSEQ multiplex PCR, the repertoire was profiled, and TCRdb retains in-frame clones only, with some absent. In the table there are 37,000 or so clones, roughly 80% of which are singletons. Stimulation used about 9.2 ug/mL lysate from CMV-infected fibroblasts. CD40L-negative CD69-negative CD45RO-high memory CD4+ T cells were sorted as populations depleted of antigen-responding cells. Here the sequenced sample was CD4+ T cells sorted from PBMCs after approximately 18-hour stimulation, taken from a patient who received antiretroviral therapy. These TCRs come from an adult man with HIV who was CMV-seropositive.

This sequence joins TRBV7-9 and TRBJ2-2; D gene ambiguous. This CDR3 is built from 15 residues. The germline V gene has CDR1 SEHNR and CDR2 FQNEAQ (reference sequence). V was shortened by 1 base and J by 1 base, with 7 bases between the two germline ends. The CDR3 protein is CASSLGAVNTGELFF. Here the CDR3 DNA reads TGTGCCAGCAGCTTAGGGGCAGTGAACACCGGGGAGCTGTTTTTT.

The chain carries TRBV10-2 and TRBJ1-1; D might be TRBD1 (5 bases). V lost 3 bases, J lost 0 bases, and 11 bases lay in between. Germline CDR1 WSHSY, CDR2 SAAADI. The CDR3 spans 15 residues. DNA of the CDR3: TGCGCCAGCAGTGAACAGGCACAGTTGAACACTGAAGCTTTCTTT. Translating it yields CASSEQAQLNTEAFF.

This chain connects TRBV2 to TRBJ2-7; 7 positions agree with TRBD1. The CDR3 spans 13 residues. The trim removed 7 bases at V and 2 bases at J, leaving 5 bases unmatched. In germline, CDR1 is SNHLY, CDR2 FYNNEI. The CDR3 is CASKRDRAYEQYF. The CDR3 nucleotides read TGTGCCAGCAAAAGGGACAGAGCCTACGAGCAGTACTTC.

CDR3 in DNA: TGTGCCAGCAGAGAGGGCGCGGTTGGCTACACCTTC. Translating it yields CASREGAVGYTF. The rearrangement links TRBV2 to TRBJ1-2; D is unresolved. V dropped 6 bases and J dropped 7 bases, with 12 bases sitting between them. Germline V gives CDR1 SNHLY, CDR2 FYNNEI. There are 12 residues in the CDR3.

The chain couples TRBV6-5 to TRBJ1-1, with D tentatively TRBD1 (6 bases). Germline loops: CDR1 MNHEY, CDR2 SVGAGI. Trimming cost V 8 bases and J 1 base, with 11 bases left between them. This CDR3 spans 13 amino acids. CDR3 loop: CASCTGRNTEAFF. The DNA of the CDR3 is TGTGCCAGCTGTACAGGGCGGAACACTGAAGCTTTCTTT.

The V and J genes are TRBV27 and TRBJ1-5; TRBD1 might be the D (5 bases). V was cut by 5 bases and J by 0 bases, with 11 bases left in between. Germline lookup yields CDR1 MNHEY and CDR2 SMNVEV (reference sequence). The CDR3 loop spans 15 amino acids. The CDR3 loop is CASSIDSYSNQPQHF. CDR3 in DNA: TGTGCCAGCAGTATCGACAGTTATAGCAATCAGCCCCAGCATTTT.

This chain connects TRBV7-2 to TRBJ2-3, with TRBD2 matching over 8 bases. The V and J ends lost 5 bases and 3 bases, in that order; junction bases with no gene match: 4. This CDR3 is 14 amino acids long. Germline CDR1 is SGHTA and CDR2 is FQGNSA. As DNA, the CDR3 is TGTGCCAGCAGCCCCGGGACTAGAACAGATACGCAGTATTTT. This encodes CASSPGTRTDTQYF.

This clone was seen just once. The V call is TRBV3-1 (or the pseudogene TRBV3-2), the J call TRBJ1-1; no definite D call. Germline V gives CDR1 LGHDT, CDR2 YNNKEL (reference sequence). The ends were cut back, 4 bases at V and 5 bases at J, with 8 bases in the middle. This CDR3 spans 12 amino acids. CDR3 nucleotide sequence: TGTGCCAGCAGCCCCGGTAGTACTGAAGCTTTCTTT. As protein: CASSPGSTEAFF.

This chain connects TRBV5-1 to TRBJ2-1, with 7 positions matching TRBD1. Germline CDR1 SGHRS, CDR2 YFSETQ. This CDR3 spans 16 amino acids. V shed 0 bases and J 2 bases; nucleotides not matched to a gene: 5. The CDR3 spells CASSLAATGTYNEQFF. The CDR3 bases are TGCGCCAGCAGCTTGGCCGCGACAGGGACCTACAATGAGCAGTTCTTC.

This clone was seen only a few times. This chain links TRBV27 with TRBJ1-6; D gene ambiguous. V lost 4 bases and J lost 0, with 16 bases in between. Germline V gene lookup returns CDR1 MNHEY and CDR2 SMNVEV (reference sequence). The CDR3 contains 18 residues. The CDR3 is CASSSRQVANSYNSPLHF. In DNA form, the CDR3 reads TGTGCCAGCAGTTCCCGGCAGGTAGCGAACTCCTATAATTCACCCCTCCACTTT.

The V and J genes are TRBV28 and TRBJ1-5; 7 bases are a match to TRBD1. The CDR3 has 12 residues. V shed 8 bases and J 6 bases; nucleotides not matched to a gene: 4. Germline loops: CDR1 MDHEN, CDR2 SYDVKM. The CDR3 spells CASRTGAQPQHF. The DNA for the CDR3 is TGTGCCAGCCGAACAGGGGCTCAGCCCCAGCATTTT.

This rearrangement joins TRBV24-1 to TRBJ2-1; D may be TRBD1 (6 bases). The CDR3 consists of 13 residues. Germline V gene lookup returns CDR1 KGHDR and CDR2 SFDVKD. V was pared by 5 bases and J by 7 bases, with 11 bases between. CDR3 nucleotide sequence: TGTGCCACCAGTGGGCTGAGGGGGAATGAGCAGTTCTTC. Residues: CATSGLRGNEQFF.

The V and J genes are TRBV2 and TRBJ1-5; TRBD1 agrees at 7 bases. The junction had 11 bases not matched to a gene; V was cut back by 5 bases and J by 7 bases. Germline V gene lookup returns CDR1 SNHLY and CDR2 FYNNEI. This CDR3 region has 15 residues. CDR3 protein: CASSRSTGDWQPQHF. The CDR3 DNA reads as TGTGCCAGCAGTCGATCCACAGGGGACTGGCAGCCCCAGCATTTT. The variable domain in full, completed from reference TRBV2 and TRBJ1-5, reads EPEVTQTPSHQVTQMGQEVILRCVPISNHLYFYWYRQILGQKVEFLVSFYNNEISEKSEIFDDQFSVERPDGSNFTLKIRSTKLEDSAMYFCASSRSTGDWQPQHFGDGTRLSIL.

This clone has more than one count but fewer than ten. DNA of the CDR3: TGCAGCGTAGGGGACGGAAGGGGCTACACCTTC. It yields the protein CSVGDGRGYTF. The gene calls are TRBV29-1 and TRBJ1-2; D may be TRBD1 (5 bases). Trimming took off 6 bases at V and 8 bases at J, with 13 bases between the two ends. CDR3 length equals 11 residues. Germline loops: CDR1 SQVTM, CDR2 ANQGSEA.

The chain joins TRBV7-9 to TRBJ2-5; perhaps TRBD1 as D (5 bases). Looked up from germline, CDR1 is SEHNR and CDR2 is FQNEAQ (reference sequence). V lost 5 bases and J 5 bases, leaving 15 bases between the germline ends. The CDR3 is 14 residues long. For the CDR3, the DNA is TGTGCCAGCAGCCTGGTAGGGGTCGTGGAGACCCAGTACTTC. Translating gives CASSLVGVVETQYF.

V is TRBV6-4 and J is TRBJ2-1; no clear D gene. This CDR3 spans 11 amino acids. V lost 0 bases and J 11 bases, leaving 5 bases between the germline ends. Germline-derived CDR1 and CDR2 are MRHNA and SNTAGT. The CDR3 nucleotides are TGTGCCAGCAGTGACTCCAGGAAGCAGTTCTTC. It codes for CASSDSRKQFF.

The chain employs TRBV27 and TRBJ1-5, with D hard to call. V dropped 2 bases and J dropped 2 bases, with 13 bases sitting between them. The CDR3 sequence is 16 residues long. Germline V CDR1 and CDR2: MNHEY, SMNVEV (reference sequence). In DNA, the CDR3 is TGTGCCAGCAGTTTACGACCCCCTGCGGGCAATCAGCCCCAGCATTTT. Protein sequence: CASSLRPPAGNQPQHF.

V is TRBV2 and J is TRBJ1-5; D might be TRBD1 (5 bases). Germline lookup yields CDR1 SNHLY and CDR2 FYNNEI. V was clipped by 2 bases and J by 9 bases, with 17 bases between them. The CDR3 consists of 15 residues. The CDR3 sequence is CASSERGSVFWPQHF. CDR3 sequence (DNA): TGTGCCAGCAGTGAAAGGGGTTCAGTTTTTTGGCCCCAGCATTTT.

J is TRBJ1-2 and V is TRBV10-3; TRBD1 is a possible D gene (6 bases). V was clipped by 3 bases and J by 6 bases, with 23 bases between them. From germline, CDR1 is ENHRY and CDR2 SYGVKD. CDR3 size: 17 residues. Written as DNA, the CDR3 is TGTGCCATCAGTGAAGGGGGTCGGGGCTATGGAGAGGATGGCTACACCTTC. It yields the protein CAISEGGRGYGEDGYTF.

The chain has TRBV5-1 and TRBJ2-1, with D maybe TRBD2 (5 bases). V was trimmed by 0 bases and J by 5 bases, leaving 24 bases between them. CDR1 is SGHRS and CDR2 is YFSETQ in the germline V gene. CDR3 length: 19 amino acids. The CDR3 loop is CASSLARRGGPRTDNEQFF. In DNA, the CDR3 is TGCGCCAGCAGCTTGGCCAGACGAGGAGGTCCGAGAACCGACAATGAGCAGTTCTTC.

The V gene is TRBV15, the J gene TRBJ1-5; D remains ambiguous. The CDR3 sequence is 12 residues long. Between the trimmed V and J ends, which lost 0 bases and 7 bases, there was a span of 4 bases. Germline lookup yields CDR1 LNHNV and CDR2 YYDKDF (reference sequence). CDR3 in DNA: TGTGCCACCAGCAGAGATCAACAGCCCCAGCATTTT. It specifies CATSRDQQPQHF.

The table lists this clone with a few counts. V usage is TRBV19 and J usage is TRBJ2-2, with 9 bases lining up with TRBD1. V shed 5 bases, J shed 2 bases, and the junction held 9 bases outside the gene matches. The length of the CDR3 is 17 residues. Per germline, CDR1 LNHDA and CDR2 SQIVND (reference sequence). The CDR3 sequence: CASSAPLGQGNTGELFF. The CDR3, as DNA: TGTGCCAGTAGTGCCCCCTTGGGACAGGGCAACACCGGGGAGCTGTTTTTT.

The chain carries TRBV12-3 or TRBV12-4 and TRBJ2-7; D possibly uses TRBD1 or TRBD2 (5 bases each). This CDR3 has 12 residues. The V gene lost 8 bases and the J gene lost 6 bases, with 14 bases spanning the gap. CDR3 sequence: CASSRGQGEQYF. CDR3 DNA: TGTGCCAGCTCGCGCGGGCAGGGCGAGCAGTACTTC.

The chain recombines TRBV15 with TRBJ1-1; TRBD1 is a possible D gene (5 bases). The germline V gene encodes CDR1 LNHNV and CDR2 YYDKDF (reference sequence). V was cut by 2 bases and J by 7 bases, with 11 bases left in between. The CDR3 spans 13 residues. CDR3 coding DNA: TGTGCCACCAGCAGATCCGGGACCCTTGAAGCTTTCTTT. Residues: CATSRSGTLEAFF.

V usage is TRBV19 and J usage is TRBJ2-1; D unresolved. CDR1 and CDR2 (germline): LNHDA, SQIVND (reference sequence). The germline V and J ends were trimmed by 6 bases and 2 bases, with 8 bases remaining between them. The CDR3 length is 13 residues. CDR3 amino acids: CASSHPTYNEQFF. The CDR3 DNA sequence: TGTGCCAGTAGCCACCCTACCTACAATGAGCAGTTCTTC. Full variable domain (outside the CDR3, taken from reference TRBV19 and TRBJ2-1): DGGITQSPKYLFRKEGQNVTLSCEQNLNHDAMYWYRQDPGQGLRLIYYSQIVNDFQKGDIAEGYSVSREKKESFPLTVTSAQKNPTAFYLCASSHPTYNEQFFGPGTRLTVL.

V and J are TRBV4-1 and TRBJ1-4; no clear D. Germline loops: CDR1 MGHRA, CDR2 YSYEKL. The V end was cut by 1 base, the J end by 7 bases, with 10 bases between. The CDR3 is made up of 14 amino acids. Here the CDR3 DNA reads TGCGCCAGCAGCCAAGTCGAGGGTAGTGAAAAACTGTTTTTT. It yields the protein CASSQVEGSEKLFF.

The chain uses TRBV20-1 and TRBJ1-1; D is unclear. Trimming cost V 3 bases and J 6 bases, with 11 bases left between them. The germline V gene encodes CDR1 DFQATT and CDR2 SNEGSKA (reference sequence). The CDR3 length is 12 residues. The CDR3 nucleotides are TGCAGTGCTAGTAGTGGCTCGGCTGAAGCTTTCTTT. It translates to CSASSGSAEAFF.

About this clone: An end of the junction differs from the germline gene, which may be a read error. This chain links TRBV28 with TRBJ1-2; the D gene is possibly TRBD1 (6 bases). Germline V gene lookup returns CDR1 MDHEN and CDR2 SYDVKM. The CDR3 is 12 amino acids. The DNA for the CDR3 is TGTGCCAGCAGTCGGGACACCCGCGGCCCTTTCTTC. Translated: CASSRDTRGPFF.